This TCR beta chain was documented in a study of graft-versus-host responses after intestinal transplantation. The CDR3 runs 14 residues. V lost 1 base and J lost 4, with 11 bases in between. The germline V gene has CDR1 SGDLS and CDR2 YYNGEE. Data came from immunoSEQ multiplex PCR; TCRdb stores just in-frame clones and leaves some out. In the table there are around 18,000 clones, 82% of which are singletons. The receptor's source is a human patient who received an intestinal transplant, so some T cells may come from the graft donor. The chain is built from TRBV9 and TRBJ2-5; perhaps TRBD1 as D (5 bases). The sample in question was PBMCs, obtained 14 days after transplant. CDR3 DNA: TGTGCCAGCAGCGTATTGAGTAGGGGAGAGACCCAGTACTTC. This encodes CASSVLSRGETQYF.